The clone carrying this T cell receptor beta chain showed up just a few times. Its antigen remains unidentified. This entry belongs to a study of radiation and T cells in renal cell carcinoma. Across the whole study: Nephrectomy followed 15 Gy stereotactic body radiation by 4 weeks.

As for time point: blood 2 weeks post-SBRT. Indicated treatment: 15 Gy SBRT to primary tumor, nephrectomy 4 weeks later. Blood was sampled at baseline, 2 weeks and 4 weeks after SBRT. Study results and limitations: Top tumor clonotypes rose in blood 2 weeks post-radiation, then contracted. Without pretreatment biopsies, baseline tumor clonotype presence was undetermined.

Generated by immunoSEQ multiplex PCR, the TCRdb table keeps only in-frame clones and is missing some. The data contain about 130,000 clones, 65% to 85% of them singletons. The TCR sequence derives from a man in his forties or fifties with renal cell carcinoma. This sample comprised blood, obtained from a patient whose treatment included radiotherapy and nephrectomy.

This CDR3 is CASRGGGRGELFF. As DNA, the CDR3 is TGTGCCAGCAGGGGAGGGGGACGCGGGGAGCTGTTTTTT. The chain links TRBV2 to TRBJ2-2; a possible D gene is TRBD2 (7 bases). V was clipped by 6 bases and J by 7 bases, with 12 bases between them. CDR1 SNHLY and CDR2 FYNNEI come from the germline V gene. The CDR3 totals 13 residues. The full variable domain, in which reference TRBV2 and TRBJ2-2 provide the parts outside the CDR3, is EPEVTQTPSHQVTQMGQEVILRCVPISNHLYFYWYRQILGQKVEFLVSFYNNEISEKSEIFDDQFSVERPDGSNFTLKIRSTKLEDSAMYFCASRGGGRGELFFGEGSRLTVL.